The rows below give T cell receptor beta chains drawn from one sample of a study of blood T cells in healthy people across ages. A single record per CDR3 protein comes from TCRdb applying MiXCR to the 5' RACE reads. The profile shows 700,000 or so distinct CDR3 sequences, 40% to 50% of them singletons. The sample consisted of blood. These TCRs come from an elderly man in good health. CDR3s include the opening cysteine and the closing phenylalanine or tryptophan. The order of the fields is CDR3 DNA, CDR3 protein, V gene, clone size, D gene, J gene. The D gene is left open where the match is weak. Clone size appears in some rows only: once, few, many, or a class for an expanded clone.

CDR3 DNA: TGTGCCACAAGCTCGACAGGGGGCTTAAAAGCTTTCTTT
CDR3 protein: CATSSTGGLKAFF
V gene: TRBV7-2
clone size: NA
D gene: TRBD1
J gene: TRBJ1-1

CDR3 DNA: TGTGCCAGCAGCTTAGGGCAGGGGAGTGGCGAGACCCAGTACTTC
CDR3 protein: CASSLGQGSGETQYF
V gene: TRBV11-3
clone size: NA
D gene: NA
J gene: TRBJ2-5

CDR3 DNA: TGTGCCAGCAGCCCGCGCGGTGGGCGGAGCTGGTACTTC
CDR3 protein: CASSPRGGRSWYF
V gene: TRBV7-2
clone size: NA
D gene: NA
J gene: TRBJ2-5

CDR3 DNA: TGTGCCAGCAGTTTGCGGGGGACGGTAAGAACAGATACGCAGTATTTT
CDR3 protein: CASSLRGTVRTDTQYF
V gene: TRBV27
clone size: NA
D gene: TRBD2
J gene: TRBJ2-3

CDR3 DNA: TGCGCCAGCAGCCAAGAACGGGGGGATACGCAGTATTTT
CDR3 protein: CASSQERGDTQYF
V gene: TRBV4-3
clone size: NA
D gene: NA
J gene: TRBJ2-3

CDR3 DNA: TGTGCCAGCAGTTACTCCGCAGTTAACACCGGGGAGCTGTTTTTT
CDR3 protein: CASSYSAVNTGELFF
V gene: TRBV6-5
clone size: NA
D gene: NA
J gene: TRBJ2-2

CDR3 DNA: TGTGCCTGGAGTACCCAGGGGTCAGGCAGGGAACTGTTTTTT
CDR3 protein: CAWSTQGSGRELFF
V gene: TRBV30
clone size: NA
D gene: NA
J gene: TRBJ2-2

CDR3 DNA: TGTACCAGCAGCCCGTCCCCCGAGGACACCGGGGAGCTGTTTTTT
CDR3 protein: CTSSPSPEDTGELFF
V gene: TRBV7-3
clone size: NA
D gene: NA
J gene: TRBJ2-2

CDR3 DNA: TGCAGTGCTAGCAGGGACTACTCAAATTTTTACGAGCAGTACTTC
CDR3 protein: CSASRDYSNFYEQYF
V gene: TRBV20-1
clone size: NA
D gene: TRBD2
J gene: TRBJ2-7

CDR3 DNA: TGTGCCAGCAGCTTAGTGGGGACAGGCGAGCAGTACTTC
CDR3 protein: CASSLVGTGEQYF
V gene: TRBV11-1
clone size: few
D gene: TRBD1
J gene: TRBJ2-7

CDR3 DNA: TGTGCCAGCAGACCCGGGCCAAGCTTTGCTGGGGAGCTGTTTTTT
CDR3 protein: CASRPGPSFAGELFF
V gene: TRBV2
clone size: few
D gene: NA
J gene: TRBJ2-2

CDR3 DNA: TGTGCCAGCAGCGTGCTTAAGGGTCTAGATACGCAGTATTTT
CDR3 protein: CASSVLKGLDTQYF
V gene: TRBV5-6
clone size: NA
D gene: NA
J gene: TRBJ2-3

CDR3 DNA: TGTGCCAGCTACGGGGGGGCGAGCACAGATACGCAGTATTTT
CDR3 protein: CASYGGASTDTQYF
V gene: TRBV6-5
clone size: NA
D gene: TRBD2
J gene: TRBJ2-3

CDR3 DNA: TGCAGCGTTAGAGGGACGCAGGCAGATACGCAGTATTTT
CDR3 protein: CSVRGTQADTQYF
V gene: TRBV29-1
clone size: NA
D gene: NA
J gene: TRBJ2-3

CDR3 DNA: TGTGCCAGCAGCCTCAACTGGCCCATGGGAAGTAATGGGGCCGACGTCCTGACTTTC
CDR3 protein: CASSLNWPMGSNGADVLTF
V gene: TRBV3-1
clone size: NA
D gene: NA
J gene: TRBJ2-6

CDR3 DNA: TGTGCCAGCAGCTTAGTCTGGGCTTCTAGCACAGATACGCAGTATTTT
CDR3 protein: CASSLVWASSTDTQYF
V gene: TRBV7-2
clone size: NA
D gene: NA
J gene: TRBJ2-3

CDR3 DNA: TGTGCCGGCAGGACCGGAGGCGAGCAGTACTTC
CDR3 protein: CAGRTGGEQYF
V gene: TRBV6-2/TRBV6-3
clone size: NA
D gene: NA
J gene: TRBJ2-7

CDR3 DNA: TGTGCCAGCAGCCGCTCCACCAACACCGACAATCAGCCCCAGCATTTT
CDR3 protein: CASSRSTNTDNQPQHF
V gene: TRBV12-3/TRBV12-4
clone size: few
D gene: NA
J gene: TRBJ1-5

CDR3 DNA: TGCGCCAGCAGAGACAGGGCGAACACTGAAGCTTTCTTT
CDR3 protein: CASRDRANTEAFF
V gene: TRBV5-1
clone size: few
D gene: TRBD1
J gene: TRBJ1-1

CDR3 DNA: TGTGCCAGCAGCCCACGGACAGGGGCCTATGGCCACACCTTC
CDR3 protein: CASSPRTGAYGHTF
V gene: TRBV3-1
clone size: NA
D gene: TRBD1
J gene: TRBJ1-2

CDR3 DNA: TGCAGCGTTGAAGACGCAGGGGCCAGAGAAAAACTGTTTTTT
CDR3 protein: CSVEDAGAREKLFF
V gene: TRBV29-1
clone size: NA
D gene: NA
J gene: TRBJ1-4

CDR3 DNA: TGCGCCAGCAGCCCTTATAGCGGGGGGGCTGAGACCCAGTACTTC
CDR3 protein: CASSPYSGGAETQYF
V gene: TRBV4-1
clone size: NA
D gene: TRBD2
J gene: TRBJ2-5

CDR3 DNA: TGTGCTAGTGGCCCCGGACGGAGCTCCTACAATGAGCAGTACTTC
CDR3 protein: CASGPGRSSYNEQYF
V gene: TRBV12-5
clone size: many
D gene: NA
J gene: TRBJ2-7

CDR3 DNA: TGTGCCAGCAGCCAAGCGGGGCCCAGGACCTACAATGAGCAGTACTTC
CDR3 protein: CASSQAGPRTYNEQYF
V gene: TRBV4-2
clone size: NA
D gene: NA
J gene: TRBJ2-7

CDR3 DNA: TGTGCCGCTTGTCAACAGGGGCAGTTTTACAATGAGCAGTTCTTC
CDR3 protein: CAACQQGQFYNEQFF
V gene: TRBV24-1
clone size: NA
D gene: TRBD1
J gene: TRBJ2-1

CDR3 DNA: TGTGCCAGCAGCGTACTGGGGGGGGCTGGGACTGAAGCTTTCTTT
CDR3 protein: CASSVLGGAGTEAFF
V gene: TRBV9
clone size: NA
D gene: NA
J gene: TRBJ1-1

CDR3 DNA: TGTGTCAGCAGACCAATAGCGGGAGCAGCGGACAATGAGCAGTACTTC
CDR3 protein: CVSRPIAGAADNEQYF
V gene: TRBV14
clone size: NA
D gene: TRBD2
J gene: TRBJ2-7

CDR3 DNA: TGTGCCAGCAGCTCCGGGACAAGGGAAGAGACCCAGTACTTC
CDR3 protein: CASSSGTREETQYF
V gene: TRBV11-1
clone size: few
D gene: NA
J gene: TRBJ2-5

CDR3 DNA: TGTGCCAGCAGCGTAGGACAGGGGGGAACCTACGAGCAGTACTTC
CDR3 protein: CASSVGQGGTYEQYF
V gene: TRBV9
clone size: many
D gene: TRBD1
J gene: TRBJ2-7

CDR3 DNA: TGTGCCAGCAGACGCGGACAGGATAACTATGGCTACACCTTC
CDR3 protein: CASRRGQDNYGYTF
V gene: TRBV6-6
clone size: few
D gene: TRBD1
J gene: TRBJ1-2

CDR3 DNA: TGTGCCAGCAGCCCGGACCGGGACAGGGTCTACGAGCAGTACTTC
CDR3 protein: CASSPDRDRVYEQYF
V gene: TRBV7-2
clone size: few
D gene: TRBD1
J gene: TRBJ2-7

CDR3 DNA: TGTGCCTGGAGTGTTGGGCGAGATCAGCCCCAGCATTTT
CDR3 protein: CAWSVGRDQPQHF
V gene: TRBV30
clone size: NA
D gene: NA
J gene: TRBJ1-5

CDR3 DNA: TGTGCCAGCAGCCAAGTAATGGCGACAGGGACGGTGCTGTTTTTT
CDR3 protein: CASSQVMATGTVLFF
V gene: TRBV3-1
clone size: NA
D gene: TRBD1
J gene: TRBJ2-2

CDR3 DNA: TGTGCCAGCACCCAAGTCAGGGGGGCTGGGGCCAACGTCCTGACTTTC
CDR3 protein: CASTQVRGAGANVLTF
V gene: TRBV6-5
clone size: NA
D gene: NA
J gene: TRBJ2-6

CDR3 DNA: TGTGCCAGCGTGGCGGGTGGAGATACGCAGTATTTT
CDR3 protein: CASVAGGDTQYF
V gene: TRBV7-2
clone size: many
D gene: NA
J gene: TRBJ2-3

CDR3 DNA: TGCGCCAGCAGCCGAGAGACAACTATGAACACTGAAGCTTTCTTT
CDR3 protein: CASSRETTMNTEAFF
V gene: TRBV4-1
clone size: NA
D gene: NA
J gene: TRBJ1-1

CDR3 DNA: TGTGCCATCAGCGCAGGGGGGGGGCAGGGCACTGAAGCTTTCTTT
CDR3 protein: CAISAGGGQGTEAFF
V gene: TRBV10-3
clone size: few
D gene: TRBD1
J gene: TRBJ1-1